Described below is a single T cell receptor beta chain sequence and its context. The record originates from a study of brain T cells in children with intractable seizures. The CDR3 has 15 residues. Germline V gene data show CDR1 as SGDLS and CDR2 as YYNGEE. Losses at the gene ends were 0 bases for V and 4 bases for J; bases not matched to a gene: 2. The data were produced by immunoSEQ multiplex PCR, yet TCRdb's version contains in-frame clones alone and is incomplete. This sample has about 340,000 clones, with about 93% found just once. Time point: blood from clinic visit 5 months post-surgery; TSC patient then seizure free. Surgery cases with the highest brain T cell transcript signatures were chosen for sequencing.

This clonotype was sampled from a boy in the first two years of life with tuberous sclerosis and intractable seizures. The chain recombines TRBV9 with TRBJ2-3, with 10 bases aligning to TRBD2. The sample was peripheral blood, taken more than 4 months after surgery. The CDR3 spells CASSVAGTSADTQYF. The CDR3 nucleotides read TGTGCCAGCAGCGTAGCAGGGACTAGCGCAGATACGCAGTATTTT.